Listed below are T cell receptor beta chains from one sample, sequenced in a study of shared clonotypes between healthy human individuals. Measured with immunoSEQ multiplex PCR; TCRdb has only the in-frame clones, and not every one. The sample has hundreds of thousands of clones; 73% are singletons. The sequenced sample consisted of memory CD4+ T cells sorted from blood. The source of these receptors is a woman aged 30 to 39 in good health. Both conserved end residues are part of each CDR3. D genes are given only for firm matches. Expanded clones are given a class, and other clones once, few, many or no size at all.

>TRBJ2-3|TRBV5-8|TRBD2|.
CASSLGGLAGSSTDTQYF
TGTGCCAGCAGCTTGGGGGGACTAGCGGGATCTAGCACAGATACGCAGTATTTT
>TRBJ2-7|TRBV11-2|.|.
CASSLDMPYEQYF
TGTGCCAGCAGCTTAGATATGCCCTACGAGCAGTACTTC
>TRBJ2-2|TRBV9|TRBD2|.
CASSTPGLAGVTGELFF
TGTGCCAGCAGCACACCGGGACTAGCGGGAGTTACCGGGGAGCTGTTTTTT
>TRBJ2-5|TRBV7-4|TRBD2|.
CASSLSRCCGRAVSETQYF
TGTGCCAGCAGCTTAAGTAGATGTTGCGGGAGGGCCGTTTCAGAGACCCAGTACTTC
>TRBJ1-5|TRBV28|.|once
CASSLPKVLGQPQHF
TGTGCCAGCAGTTTACCGAAAGTACTAGGGCAGCCCCAGCATTTT
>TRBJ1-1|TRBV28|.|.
CASSEPGRVNTEAFF
TGTGCCAGCAGCGAACCGGGCCGCGTTAACACTGAAGCTTTCTTT
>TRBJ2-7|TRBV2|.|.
CASRLGQGIREQYF
TGTGCCAGCAGATTGGGCCAGGGGATCCGCGAGCAGTACTTC
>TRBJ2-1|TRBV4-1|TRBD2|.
CASSQVIVAGGNEQFF
TGCGCCAGCAGCCAAGTAATCGTAGCGGGAGGGAATGAGCAGTTCTTC
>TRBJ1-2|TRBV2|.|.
CASSGSGYGYTF
TGTGCCAGCAGTGGTTCGGGTTATGGCTACACCTTC
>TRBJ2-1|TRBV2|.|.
CASPRRATDNYNEQFF
TGTGCCAGCCCTAGGAGGGCAACAGATAACTACAATGAGCAGTTCTTC
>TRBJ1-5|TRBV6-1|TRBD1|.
CASSVPSRGTVLYSNQPQHF
TGTGCCAGCAGTGTACCCAGCCGGGGGACAGTCCTTTATAGCAATCAGCCCCAGCATTTT
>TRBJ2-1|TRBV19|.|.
CASSIAGWVDEQFF
TGTGCCAGTAGTATAGCGGGCTGGGTGGATGAGCAGTTCTTC
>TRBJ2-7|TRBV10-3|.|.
CAIRENYEQYF
TGTGCCATCAGGGAAAACTACGAGCAGTACTTC
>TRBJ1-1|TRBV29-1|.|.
CSVELQGAGEAFF
TGCAGCGTTGAGTTGCAGGGCGCGGGTGAAGCTTTCTTT
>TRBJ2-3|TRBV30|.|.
CAWGRDTQYF
TGTGCCTGGGGGAGAGATACGCAGTATTTT
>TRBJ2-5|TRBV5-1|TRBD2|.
CASSLHATSGDQETQYF
TGCGCCAGCAGCTTACATGCGACTAGCGGGGATCAAGAGACCCAGTACTTC
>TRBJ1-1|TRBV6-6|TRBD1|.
CASRPPGQGGTEAFF
TGTGCCAGCAGGCCCCCGGGACAGGGAGGCACTGAAGCTTTCTTT
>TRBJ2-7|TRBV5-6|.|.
CASSLGGSPYEQYF
TGTGCCAGCAGCTTGGGGGGGTCGCCCTACGAGCAGTACTTC
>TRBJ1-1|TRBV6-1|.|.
CASSTEDWGKAFF
TGTGCCAGCAGTACAGAAGATTGGGGCAAAGCTTTCTTT
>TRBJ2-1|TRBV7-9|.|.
CASSFGGVVGNEQFF
TGTGCCAGCAGCTTCGGGGGAGTGGTAGGCAATGAGCAGTTCTTC
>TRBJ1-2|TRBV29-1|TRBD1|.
CSVSGTGDSRGYTF
TGCAGCGTTTCCGGGACAGGGGATTCGAGAGGCTACACCTTC
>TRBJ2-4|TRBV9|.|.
CASSVGGVGSKNIQYF
TGTGCCAGCAGCGTAGGGGGAGTAGGGTCCAAAAACATTCAGTACTTC
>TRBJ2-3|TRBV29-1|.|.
CSVEKSDTQYF
TGCAGCGTTGAAAAATCAGATACGCAGTATTTT
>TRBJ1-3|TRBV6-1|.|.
CAITRGNTIYF
TGTGCCATCACGAGGGGAAACACCATATATTTT
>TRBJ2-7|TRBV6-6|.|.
CASSAPETGAYEQYF
TGTGCCAGCAGTGCCCCCGAGACAGGTGCCTACGAGCAGTACTTC
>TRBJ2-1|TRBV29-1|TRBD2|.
CSVEEKGLATYNEQFF
TGCAGCGTTGAAGAGAAGGGACTAGCAACCTACAATGAGCAGTTCTTC
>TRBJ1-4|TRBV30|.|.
CAWSVREKLFF
TGTGCCTGGAGTGTAAGAGAAAAACTGTTTTTT
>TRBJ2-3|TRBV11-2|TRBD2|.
CASSLGIAGGTDTQYF
TGTGCCAGCAGCTTGGGAATAGCGGGAGGCACAGATACGCAGTATTTT
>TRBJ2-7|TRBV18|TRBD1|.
CASSLLGQVNDEQYF
TGTGCCAGCTCACTCCTAGGACAGGTCAACGACGAGCAGTACTTC
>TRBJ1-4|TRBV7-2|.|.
CASSLHRRGEKLFF
TGTGCCAGCAGCCTCCATCGGCGGGGTGAAAAACTGTTTTTT
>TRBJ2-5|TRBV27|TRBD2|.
CASSHRPPGTSGREETQYF
TGTGCCAGCAGTCACCGACCTCCCGGGACTAGCGGGAGGGAAGAGACCCAGTACTTC
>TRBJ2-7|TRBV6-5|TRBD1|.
CASRRDRDSYEQYF
TGTGCCAGCAGAAGGGACAGGGACTCCTACGAGCAGTACTTC
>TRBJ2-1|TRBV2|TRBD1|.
CASREDRANEQFF
TGTGCCAGCAGGGAAGACAGGGCGAATGAGCAGTTCTTC
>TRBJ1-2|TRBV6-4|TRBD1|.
CASSDTGTAGYTF
TGTGCCAGCAGTGACACCGGGACAGCAGGCTACACCTTC
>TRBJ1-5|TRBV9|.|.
CASSVASGSNQPQHF
TGTGCCAGCAGCGTAGCATCCGGGAGCAATCAGCCCCAGCATTTT
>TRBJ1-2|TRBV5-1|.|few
CASRARLNYGYTF
TGCGCCAGCAGAGCAAGACTTAACTATGGCTACACCTTC
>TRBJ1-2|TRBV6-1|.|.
CASRPRLNYGYTF
TGTGCCAGCAGGCCCCGCCTGAACTATGGCTACACCTTC
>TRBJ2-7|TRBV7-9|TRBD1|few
CASSLWTGKFGEQYF
TGTGCCAGCAGCCTATGGACAGGGAAGTTCGGCGAGCAGTACTTC